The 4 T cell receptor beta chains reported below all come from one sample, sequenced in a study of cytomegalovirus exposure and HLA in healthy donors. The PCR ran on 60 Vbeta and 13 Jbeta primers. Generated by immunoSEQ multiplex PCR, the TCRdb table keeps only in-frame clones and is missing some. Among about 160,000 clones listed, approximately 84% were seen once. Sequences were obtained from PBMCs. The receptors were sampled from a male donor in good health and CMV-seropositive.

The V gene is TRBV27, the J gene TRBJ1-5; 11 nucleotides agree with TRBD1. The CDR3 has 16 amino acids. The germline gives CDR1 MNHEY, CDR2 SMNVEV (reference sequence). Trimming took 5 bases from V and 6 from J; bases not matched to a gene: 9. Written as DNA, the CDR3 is TGTGCCAGCAGTCCCCACGTCGGACAGGGGGCTCAGCCCCAGCATTTT. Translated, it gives CASSPHVGQGAQPQHF.

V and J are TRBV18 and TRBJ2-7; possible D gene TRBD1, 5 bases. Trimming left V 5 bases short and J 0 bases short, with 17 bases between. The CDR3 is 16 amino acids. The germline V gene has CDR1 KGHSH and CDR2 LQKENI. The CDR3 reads CASSSVRESGSYEQYF. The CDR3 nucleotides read TGTGCCAGCTCATCAGTCAGGGAATCCGGCTCCTACGAGCAGTACTTC.

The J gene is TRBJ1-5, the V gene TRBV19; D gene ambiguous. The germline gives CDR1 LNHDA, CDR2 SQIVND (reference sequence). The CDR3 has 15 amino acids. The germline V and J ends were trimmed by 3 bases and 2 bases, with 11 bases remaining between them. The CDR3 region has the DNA TGTGCCAGTAGTATTCAGACAATGGGCAATCAGCCCCAGCATTTT. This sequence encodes CASSIQTMGNQPQHF.

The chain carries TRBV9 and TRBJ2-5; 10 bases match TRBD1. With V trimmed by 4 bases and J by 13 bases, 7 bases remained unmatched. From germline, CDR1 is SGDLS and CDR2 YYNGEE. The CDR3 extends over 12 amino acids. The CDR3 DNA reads TGTGCCAGCAGCCCAGAGGGACAGGGGTTGTACTTC. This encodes CASSPEGQGLYF.